The T cell receptor (beta chain) described here comes from a study of blood T cell repertoires in COVID-19. At the level of the study: Acute and convalescent COVID-19 specimens originated in the United States, Italy and Spain. Nucleic acid was either cDNA or gDNA, and it came from T cells, B-cell-depleted T cells, or PBMCs.

Trimming stripped 0 bases from V and 6 bases from J, with 9 bases between. CDR1 is SGHRS and CDR2 is YFSETQ in the germline V gene. This CDR3 has 14 residues. As originally analysed: By means of reference gene primer amplification, nucleated cell counts were estimated. Clones were sequenced by immunoSEQ multiplex PCR, and TCRdb holds only the in-frame ones, with some missing. V and J calls and clone size are given by that table; D and trimming were obtained from the DNA. Of around 100,000 clones in the sample, around 90% were seen once. This rearrangement joins TRBV5-1 to TRBJ1-4; D gene unclear. The sequence came from a woman aged 55-69 years with acute or convalescent COVID-19. The specimen sequenced was peripheral blood. In nucleotides, the CDR3 is TGCGCCAGCAGCTTGGGACATGTCGATGAAAAACTGTTTTTT. This sequence encodes CASSLGHVDEKLFF.